Detailed here is one T cell receptor beta chain. The antigen it binds to is not known. Mismatch with germline at one junction end may stem from a read error. Mismatch repair deficiency was established in every enrolled patient by polymerase chain reaction or immunohistochemistry. TCR sequencing was performed for three patients who responded to pembrolizumab therapy. The phase II trial prospectively evaluated PD-1 blockade with pembrolizumab in advanced mismatch repair-deficient cancers, independent of tissue of origin. Serial peripheral blood T cell samples were collected before and at multiple times after starting PD-1 blockade. Blood sampling time points were reported as weeks after the first dose of pembrolizumab. Library method: the immunoSEQ multiplex PCR assay. TCRdb holds this immuneACCESS table with in-frame rearrangements only. Some clones are missing; in checked studies, unresolved V genes explain under half, and the rest has no known cause. Counted in this sample were under 75,000 clones; approximately 88% of them appeared once. Together, the top ten hold around 13% of the sample.

This sample was included in a study of PD-1 blockade in mismatch repair-deficient tumors (dated by TCRdb to 2017 to 2019). About the investigation overall: Between late 2013 and September 2016, 90 or so consecutive patients with about a dozen mismatch repair-deficient cancer types, all previously treated and progressing, were enrolled in the trial. Deep sequencing of TCR CDR3 regions was used to track tumor-associated T cell clones in peripheral blood of patients responding to PD-1 blockade.

Including cysteine and phenylalanine, the CDR3 has 18 amino acids. Just the 54-base CDR3 DNA is kept, in frame starting at base 1. For CDR1 and CDR2, the germline V gene lists SGHDT and YYEEEE. Study-wide conclusions, independent of this receptor: After pembrolizumab, tumor-resident clones, which were often undetectable in blood before treatment, expanded rapidly and then contracted, generally ahead of radiologic responses.

This receptor was taken from an adult with mismatch repair-deficient cancer. This receptor chain uses TRBV5-6 and TRBJ2-5, with 15 bases aligning to TRBD2. This material consisted of peripheral blood, taken 52 weeks after starting pembrolizumab. The nucleotide sequence reads TGTGCCAGCAACTTGCCCAGGGGGACTAGCGGGAGGCTGGAGACCCAGTACTTC. It codes for CASNLPRGTSGRLETQYF.